The next 22 T cell receptor beta chains were all read from a single sample in a study of Graves' ophthalmopathy and Graves' hyperthyroidism. RNA transcripts were the template, and TCR beta CDR3 regions were amplified from them. Amplification began with first-round RT-PCR using HTBI primers, then second-round multiplex PCR was performed. TCRdb analysed the multiplex PCR reads with MiXCR anew, one entry per CDR3 protein. Of approximately 700,000 distinct CDR3 sequences in the sample, approximately 40% were seen once. The sample comprised peripheral blood. Receptors were obtained from an adult man with Graves' ophthalmopathy.

The V and J genes are TRBV24-1 and TRBJ2-5; TRBD1 is a possible D gene (5 bases). The germline V gene encodes CDR1 KGHDR and CDR2 SFDVKD. V was clipped by 4 bases and J by 4 bases, with 9 bases between them. CDR3 length equals 13 residues. The CDR3 DNA sequence: TGTGCCACCAGTGACACCAGGGTAGAGACCCAGTACTTC. The encoded protein is CATSDTRVETQYF.

This rearrangement joins TRBV25-1 to TRBJ2-7; D unresolved. The V end lost 7 bases, the J end lost 0 bases, and 10 bases lay between the germline ends. CDR3 length: 13 amino acids. The germline gives CDR1 MGHDK, CDR2 SYGVNS. CDR3 in DNA: TGTGCCAGCACGGGCAGTAGCTCCTACGAGCAGTACTTC. As protein: CASTGSSSYEQYF.

Concerning this clonotype: A read error is possible here, since a much larger clone lies one base away. The genes are TRBV19 and TRBJ1-5; D gene uncertain. Looked up from germline, CDR1 is LNHDA and CDR2 is SQIVND (reference sequence). Trimming cost V 3 bases and J 3 bases, with 6 bases left between them. The CDR3 is 13 amino acids. Here the CDR3 DNA reads TGTGCCAGTAGTATTTGCCTCAATCAGCCCCAGCATTTT. As protein: CASSICLNQPQHF.

This clonotype was detected many times. This rearrangement joins TRBV7-2 to TRBJ2-7; D could derive from TRBD1 or TRBD2 (5 bases each). The CDR3 runs 14 residues. Deletions cut 5 bases from V and 5 bases from J, with 16 bases between. The germline V gene has CDR1 SGHTA and CDR2 FQGNSA. This CDR3 reads CASSLLARVDEQYF. CDR3 nucleotide sequence: TGTGCCAGCAGCCTTCTAGCCAGGGTTGACGAGCAGTACTTC.

The rearrangement links TRBV29-1 to TRBJ1-1, with D hard to call. Trimming removed 3 bases from V and 0 bases from J, with 8 bases in between. Germline loops: CDR1 SQVTM, CDR2 ANQGSEA. The CDR3 is 13 residues long. The CDR3 nucleotides read TGCAGCGTTGATACAGACATGAACACTGAAGCTTTCTTT. Residues: CSVDTDMNTEAFF.

This rearrangement joins TRBV6-6 to TRBJ1-6; possible D gene TRBD1, 5 bases. This CDR3 has 14 residues. The V gene's germline CDR1 is MNHNY and CDR2 SVGAGI (reference sequence). V was cut by 0 bases and J by 14 bases, with 14 bases left in between. CDR3 sequence reads: CASSYSAGEETLHF. In DNA, the CDR3 is TGTGCCAGCAGTTACTCGGCGGGGGAGGAAACCCTCCACTTT.

This clonotype was recorded many times. The V and J genes are TRBV7-6 and TRBJ1-4; 9 bases match TRBD1. The CDR3 has 15 residues. V lost 6 bases to trimming and J lost 5 bases; unmatched junction nucleotides: 7. The V gene's germline CDR1 is SGHVS and CDR2 FNYEAQ. CDR3 amino acids: CASRTPGQGNEKLFF. CDR3 DNA: TGTGCCAGCAGGACACCGGGACAGGGAAATGAAAAACTGTTTTTT.

The gene calls are TRBV10-2 and TRBJ1-1, with unresolved D. V shed 10 bases and J shed 0 bases, with 15 bases lying between them. Per the germline V gene, CDR1 is WSHSY and CDR2 is SAAADI. The CDR3 loop spans 14 amino acids. CDR3: CATARVRLNTEAFF. CDR3 DNA: TGCGCCACCGCCCGGGTCAGATTGAACACTGAAGCTTTCTTT.

This clonotype has only a few counts. V usage is TRBV7-9 and J usage is TRBJ2-2, with TRBD1 matching 7 bases. The CDR3 consists of 15 residues. The J segment lost 8 bases and the V segment lost 6 bases, leaving 12 bases of the junction unmatched. CDR1 is SEHNR and CDR2 is FQNEAQ in the germline V gene (reference sequence). The CDR3: CASSPQDRSAGELFF. The CDR3 coding sequence is TGTGCCAGCAGTCCCCAGGACAGGTCCGCAGGGGAGCTGTTTTTT.

The chain uses TRBV25-1 and TRBJ1-6; D ambiguous. The CDR3 has 13 residues. Germline V gene data show CDR1 as MGHDK and CDR2 as SYGVNS. V lost 6 bases to trimming and J lost 10 bases, with 13 bases between them. This CDR3 reads CASRFRAGSPLHF. The CDR3 DNA reads as TGTGCCAGCAGGTTTAGGGCGGGGTCACCCCTCCACTTT.

The CDR3 region has the DNA TGTGCCACGAGAAAGAGGAGGGGGGACTATGGCTACACCTTC. This gives the protein CATRKRRGDYGYTF. The chain joins TRBV10-3 to TRBJ1-2; a possible D gene is TRBD1 (6 bases). CDR1 and CDR2 from the germline V gene are ENHRY and SYGVKD. Trimming left V 10 bases short and J 3 bases short, with 18 bases between. This CDR3 has 14 residues.

This chain connects TRBV4-3 to TRBJ2-2; 7 bases agree with TRBD2. The CDR3 length is 17 residues. Trimming at V came to 0 bases and at J to 0 bases, leaving 4 bases not matched to a gene. Germline assignment: CDR1 LGHNA and CDR2 YSLEER. The CDR3 coding sequence is TGCGCCAGCAGCCAAGAGGCTAGCGGCGCGAACACCGGGGAGCTGTTTTTT. It specifies CASSQEASGANTGELFF.

About this clonotype itself: This could be a read error, since a much larger clone is one nucleotide away. This sequence joins TRBV7-2 and TRBJ2-5, with D unresolved. Germline CDR1 is SGHTA and CDR2 is FQGNSA. The CDR3 sequence is 15 residues long. The CDR3 protein is CASRLVVDRQETQYF. For the CDR3, the DNA is TGTGCCAGCAGATTAGTAGTGGACCGACAAGAGACCCAGTACTTC.

In this sample, this clonotype turned up a few times. J is TRBJ2-7 and V is TRBV29-1; no definite D call. Looked up from germline, CDR1 is SQVTM and CDR2 is ANQGSEA. V lost 7 bases and J lost 1, with 8 bases in between. There are 11 residues in the CDR3. The CDR3 DNA reads as TGCAGCGGGACGGTATCCTACGAGCAGTACTTC. The encoded protein is CSGTVSYEQYF.

In its sample, this clonotype was seen a few times. The chain combines TRBV24-1 with TRBJ2-3, with D possibly matching TRBD1 (6 bases). CDR1 KGHDR and CDR2 SFDVKD come from the germline V gene. This CDR3 has 13 amino acids. V lost 9 bases to trimming and J lost 1 base, with 10 bases between them. The CDR3 region is CATQGRGTDTQYF. The CDR3 DNA reads as TGTGCCACCCAGGGGAGAGGCACAGATACGCAGTATTTT.

Concerning this clonotype itself: A junction end diverges from the germline sequence, so it may reflect a read error. The chain joins TRBV5-4 to TRBJ2-7; D call uncertain. Germline V gene lookup returns CDR1 SGHNT and CDR2 YYREEE (reference sequence). The CDR3 runs 14 residues. The CDR3 here is CASSQSLSAYEQYF. In DNA form, the CDR3 reads TGCGCCAGCAGCCAGTCCTTGTCGGCGTACGAGCAGTACTTC.

This clonotype was seen many times. V is TRBV7-9 and J is TRBJ1-1; no firm D call. Germline V gene sequence: CDR1 SEHNR, CDR2 FQNEAQ (reference sequence). Trimming shortened V by 4 bases and J by 2 bases, and 5 bases separated the two germline ends. CDR3 size: 12 residues. The DNA of the CDR3 is TGTGCCAGCAGCTGGAGAAACACTGAAGCTTTCTTT. Its protein is CASSWRNTEAFF.

J is TRBJ2-1 and V is TRBV2; the D gene is possibly TRBD2 (5 bases). Germline V gives CDR1 SNHLY, CDR2 FYNNEI. The CDR3 extends over 13 amino acids. V was shortened by 4 bases and J by 6 bases, with 10 bases between the two germline ends. The CDR3 spells CASSVVRGNEQFF. Written as DNA, the CDR3 is TGTGCCAGCAGTGTAGTACGGGGCAATGAGCAGTTCTTC.

The CDR3 coding sequence is TGCAGCGTTGAAGAAGCAGGGGTGAACACCGGGGAGCTGTTTTTT. It codes for CSVEEAGVNTGELFF. The chain has TRBV29-1 and TRBJ2-2; weak D call: TRBD1 (6 bases). Per germline, CDR1 SQVTM and CDR2 ANQGSEA. CDR3 length: 15 residues. V was pared by 0 bases and J by 1 base, with 9 bases between.

The rearrangement joins TRBV2 to TRBJ2-7; TRBD1 agrees at 8 bases. The CDR3 is made up of 15 amino acids. Germline V gives CDR1 SNHLY, CDR2 FYNNEI. Losses at the gene ends were 5 bases for V and 5 bases for J; bases not matched to a gene: 11. The CDR3 loop reads CASSSPDRGGDEQYF. The CDR3 DNA reads as TGTGCCAGCAGTTCGCCCGACAGGGGTGGGGACGAGCAGTACTTC.

In the case of this clonotype: A much larger clone is a single base away; this may be a read error. CDR3 in DNA: TGTGCCAGCAGCTTAGAGGGAGACCAAGAGACCCAGTACTTC. Translation: CASSLEGDQETQYF. V usage is TRBV9 and J usage is TRBJ2-5, with D maybe TRBD2 (5 bases). This CDR3 region has 14 residues. The germline V and J ends were trimmed by 4 bases and 0 bases, with 10 bases remaining between them. The germline gives CDR1 SGDLS, CDR2 YYNGEE.

The chain links TRBV15 to TRBJ1-2; D possibly corresponds to TRBD1 (5 bases). Germline-derived CDR1 and CDR2 are LNHNV and YYDKDF (reference sequence). Trimming stripped 2 bases from V and 5 bases from J, with 12 bases between. The CDR3 sequence is 14 residues long. CDR3 DNA sequence: TGTGCCACCAGCAGACCCGGGGCAGTTTATGGCTACACCTTC. Translation: CATSRPGAVYGYTF.